A selection of T cell receptor beta chains follows, all from one sample in a study of Ad26.COV2.S vaccination and SARS-CoV-2 variants. Repertoires were generated with immunoSEQ multiplex PCR, while TCRdb's copy carries only in-frame clones and drops some. Among 500,000 or so clones listed, roughly 89% were seen once. The source was peripheral blood, collected in a trial of Ad26.COV2.S vaccine versus placebo. The source of these receptors is a person aged 18 to 59 who received the Ad26.COV2.S COVID-19 vaccine or a placebo. The CDR3 runs from the conserved cysteine through the conserved F or W.

J gene,V gene,CDR3 protein
TRBJ2-7,TRBV3-1/TRBV3-2,CASSQTSGIYEQYF
TRBJ2-2,TRBV28,CASRPSGSRSTGELFF
TRBJ1-1,TRBV19,CASSMWGSVVRAFF
TRBJ1-4,TRBV6-4,CASIKRDRNEKLFF
TRBJ2-2,TRBV7-9,CALREHNTGELFF
TRBJ2-6,TRBV10-3,CAISGSGSGANVLTF
TRBJ1-1,TRBV7-2,CASSLSVNTEAFF
TRBJ2-7,TRBV29-1,CSVEGPRQGYEQYF
TRBJ2-1,TRBV6-5,CASSYSKLANGNEQFF
TRBJ2-6,TRBV5-4,CASSSQKPGANVLTF
TRBJ2-7,TRBV6-5,CASTRGLAYEQYF
TRBJ1-2,TRBV19,CATTGAGNYGYTF
TRBJ1-2,TRBV27,CASSSRRQPAPYGYTF
TRBJ2-7,TRBV19,CARGLAGIYEQYF
TRBJ1-2,TRBV28,CASSAPSGPKNGYTF
TRBJ1-4,TRBV19,CASIGSEPNEKLFF
TRBJ2-1,TRBV27,CASRLLPGGRDEQFF
TRBJ1-4,TRBV30,CAWAYRVNEKLFF
TRBJ1-1,TRBV28,CASSIIQGRGTEAFF
TRBJ2-2,TRBV9,CASSVGLAGASGELFF
TRBJ2-2,TRBV19,CASSIAWDNTGELFF
TRBJ2-5,TRBV27,CASSRTGLAGARGETQYF
TRBJ2-2,TRBV19,CASSLGTVIGELFF
TRBJ1-3,TRBV5-1,CASRRQIDSGNTIYF
TRBJ1-5,TRBV28,CASGWRAALQPQHF
TRBJ1-5,TRBV5-4,CASSLAGDQPQHF
TRBJ2-5,TRBV28,CASTYGGPGGLDF